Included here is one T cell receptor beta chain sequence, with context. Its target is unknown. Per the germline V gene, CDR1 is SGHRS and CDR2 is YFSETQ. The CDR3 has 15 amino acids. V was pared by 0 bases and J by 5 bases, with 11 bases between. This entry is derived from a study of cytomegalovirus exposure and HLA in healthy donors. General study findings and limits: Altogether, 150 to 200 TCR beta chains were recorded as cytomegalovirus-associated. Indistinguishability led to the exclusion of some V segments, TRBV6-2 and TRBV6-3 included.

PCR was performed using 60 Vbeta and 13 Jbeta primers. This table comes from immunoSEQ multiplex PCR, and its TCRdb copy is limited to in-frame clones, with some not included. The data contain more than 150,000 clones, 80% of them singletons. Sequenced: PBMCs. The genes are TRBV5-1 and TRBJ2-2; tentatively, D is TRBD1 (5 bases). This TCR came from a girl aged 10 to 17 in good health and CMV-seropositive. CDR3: CASSLAVTATGELFF. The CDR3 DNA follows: TGCGCCAGCAGCTTGGCTGTGACAGCGACCGGGGAGCTGTTTTTT.